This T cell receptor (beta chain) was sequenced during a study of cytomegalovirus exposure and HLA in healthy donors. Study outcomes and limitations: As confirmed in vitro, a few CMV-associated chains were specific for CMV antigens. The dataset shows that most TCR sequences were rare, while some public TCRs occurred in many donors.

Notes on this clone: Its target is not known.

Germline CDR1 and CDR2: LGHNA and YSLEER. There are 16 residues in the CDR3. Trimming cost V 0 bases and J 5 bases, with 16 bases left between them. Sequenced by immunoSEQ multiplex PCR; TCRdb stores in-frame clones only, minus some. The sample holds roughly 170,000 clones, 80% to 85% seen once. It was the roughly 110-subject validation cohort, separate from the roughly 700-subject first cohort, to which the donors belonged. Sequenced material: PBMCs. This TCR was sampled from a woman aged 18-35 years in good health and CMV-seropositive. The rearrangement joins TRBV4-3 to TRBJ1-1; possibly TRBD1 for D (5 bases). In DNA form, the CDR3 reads TGCGCCAGCAGCCAAGATTCCGGGGGAAGGCGAACTGAAGCTTTCTTT. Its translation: CASSQDSGGRRTEAFF.